The present T cell receptor (beta chain) was sequenced within a study of graft-versus-host responses after intestinal transplantation. Whole-study context: All recipients were transplanted with multivisceral, liver-intestinal, or isolated intestinal grafts. Anti-thymocyte globulin induction preceded about 3 years of tacrolimus and steroid maintenance in all recipients.

TCRdb keeps only in-frame clones here, not all; method: immunoSEQ multiplex PCR. The table shows 150,000 or so clones, with about 90% occurring only once. This clone came up once. What it recognizes is unknown. Trimming removed 1 base from V and 4 bases from J, with 2 bases in between. In germline, CDR1 is SGHAT, CDR2 FQNNGV. The CDR3 consists of 12 residues. General study results and limits: After transplant, early declines in HvG clones were associated with peak levels of circulating GvH clones.

The rearrangement links TRBV11-2 to TRBJ2-1; D not certain. Sample: unstimulated CD4+ T cells sorted from spleen or lymph node cells, taken before intestinal transplant. This receptor was obtained from a human donor who received an intestinal transplant. The CDR3 loop is CASSLVYNEQFF. In DNA form, the CDR3 reads TGTGCCAGCAGCTTAGTGTACAATGAGCAGTTCTTC.